This T cell receptor beta chain stems from a study of T cell therapy after organ transplantation. Study-wide points: Minimal repertoire change after therapy followed marked pretherapy expansions in nonresponders.

TCRdb's table, derived via immunoSEQ multiplex PCR, lists solely in-frame clones and lacks some. Of just under 20,000 clones listed, 81% are singletons. Regarding time point: 4-8 weeks after completion of therapy. A note on this clone: Its cognate antigen is unknown.

The source of this sequence is a human patient who had received a solid organ transplant and had CMV disease. The graft donor may have contributed some T cells. The starting material was CD8+ T cells from blood, obtained after autologous CMV-specific T cell therapy.

CDR3 region: CASSNGPPLLGTNEKLFF. The DNA for the CDR3 is TGTGCCAGCAGCAACGGACCGCCTTTACTTGGCACTAATGAAAAACTGTTTTTT. The chain employs TRBV9 and TRBJ1-4; no firm D call. Trimming pared 4 bases from V and 2 bases from J, leaving 21 bases between. Per the germline V gene, CDR1 is SGDLS and CDR2 is YYNGEE. The length of the CDR3 is 18 residues. The full variable domain, its missing parts supplied by reference TRBV9 and TRBJ1-4, is DSGVTQTPKHLITATGQRVTLRCSPRSGDLSVYWYQQSLDQGLQFLIQYYNGEERAKGNILERFSAQQFPDLHSELNLSSLELGDSALYFCASSNGPPLLGTNEKLFFGSGTQLSVL.